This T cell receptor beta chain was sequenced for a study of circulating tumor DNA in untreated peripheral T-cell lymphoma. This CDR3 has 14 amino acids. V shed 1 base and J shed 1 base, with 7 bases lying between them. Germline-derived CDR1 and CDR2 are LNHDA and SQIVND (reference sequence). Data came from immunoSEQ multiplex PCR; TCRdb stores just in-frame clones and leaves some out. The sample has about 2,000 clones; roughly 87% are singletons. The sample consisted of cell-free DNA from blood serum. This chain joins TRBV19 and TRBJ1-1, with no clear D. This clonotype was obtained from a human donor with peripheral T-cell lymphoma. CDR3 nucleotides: TGTGCCAGTAGTATAGGGCAAGGGAACACTGAAGCTTTCTTT. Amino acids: CASSIGQGNTEAFF.